These 13 T cell receptor beta chains came from one sample sequenced in a study of blood T cell repertoires in COVID-19. Assay used: immunoSEQ multiplex PCR; TCRdb lists only in-frame clones, some missing. The sample contains some 250,000 clones, about 83% of which appear only once. The sample taken for sequencing was peripheral blood. These receptors came from a man aged 25-45 years who had recovered from COVID-19.

In DNA form, the CDR3 reads TGTGCCTGTCGACCCAGGGGTCGGACTGAAGCTTTCTTT. It codes for CACRPRGRTEAFF. The J gene is TRBJ1-1, the V gene TRBV27, with D possibly being TRBD1 (6 bases). This CDR3 has 13 residues. The V gene's germline CDR1 is MNHEY and CDR2 SMNVEV (reference sequence). V was trimmed by 11 bases and J by 5 bases, leaving 18 bases between them.

The chain carries TRBV2 and TRBJ2-6, with a tentative D call TRBD2 (6 bases). The germline CDR1 and CDR2 sequences are SNHLY and FYNNEI. Trimming cost V 7 bases and J 4 bases, with 11 bases left between them. The CDR3 runs to 14 residues. CDR3 coding DNA: TGTGCCAGCAACCGGAGGGTCGGGGCCAACGTCCTGACTTTC. Translation: CASNRRVGANVLTF.

About this clone: The sample holds other DNA sequences that translate to the same CDR3. The chain is built from TRBV3-1 (or the pseudogene TRBV3-2) and TRBJ1-2; D gene uncertain. CDR3 size: 13 residues. In germline, CDR1 is LGHDT, CDR2 YNNKEL (reference sequence). Trimming stripped 1 base from V and 6 bases from J, with 9 bases between. CDR3 sequence reads: CASSQGEGNGYTF. Written as DNA, the CDR3 is TGTGCCAGCAGCCAAGGAGAGGGAAATGGCTACACCTTC.

V gene TRBV1 combines with J gene TRBJ1-1; TRBD1 is taken as the D call from the table, unchecked against the DNA. TRBV1 corresponds to a pseudogene. The CDR3 runs to 15 residues. This chain's CDR3 is CTSSPRTQGGPEAFF. CDR3 in DNA: TGCACCAGCAGCCCCAGGACACAGGGTGGTCCGGAAGCTTTCTTT.

The chain carries TRBV21-1 and TRBJ2-1; the listed D gene, TRBD1, was not tested against the DNA. TRBV21-1 is labeled a pseudogene. The CDR3 covers 14 residues. The DNA of the CDR3 is TGTGCCAGCAGTCGGGACAGGGTGGACGGTGAGCAGTTCTTC. It encodes CASSRDRVDGEQFF.

This clone was picked up a small number of times. This chain joins TRBV5-3 and TRBJ2-2; D call uncertain. TRBV5-3 is identified as an open reading frame with a role that is uncertain. The V gene lost 0 bases and the J gene lost 4 bases, with 13 bases spanning the gap. The CDR3 spans 16 residues. CDR3 region: CARSLGPVHVTGELFF. Written as DNA, the CDR3 is TGTGCCAGAAGCTTGGGGCCAGTCCATGTCACCGGGGAGCTGTTTTTT.

CDR3 sequence reads: CASRASEIEKLFF. In nucleotides, the CDR3 is TGTGCCAGTAGGGCCAGTGAAATCGAAAAACTGTTTTTT. The chain employs TRBV19 and TRBJ1-4; no clear D gene. The CDR3 extends over 13 amino acids. Trimming shortened V by 6 bases and J by 8 bases, and 13 bases separated the two germline ends. In germline, CDR1 is LNHDA, CDR2 SQIVND (reference sequence).

The J gene is TRBJ2-1, the V gene TRBV19, with a tentative D call TRBD2 (5 bases). The V gene's germline CDR1 is LNHDA and CDR2 SQIVND (reference sequence). The V end lost 3 bases, the J end lost 10 bases, and 13 bases lay between the germline ends. The CDR3 is 13 amino acids. The CDR3 protein is CASSITLAWEQFF. The CDR3 DNA is TGTGCCAGTAGTATTACCCTAGCCTGGGAGCAGTTCTTC.

The chain couples TRBV19 to TRBJ1-3; D is ambiguous. The germline gives CDR1 LNHDA, CDR2 SQIVND (reference sequence). The germline V and J ends were trimmed by 4 bases and 4 bases, with 14 bases remaining between them. The CDR3 runs to 15 residues. CDR3 in amino acids: CASSTTMGSGNTIYF. The CDR3 DNA reads TGTGCCAGTAGTACGACGATGGGCTCGGGAAACACCATATATTTT.

The chain combines TRBV4-1 with TRBJ2-1, with D possibly matching TRBD1 (6 bases). The CDR3 is 16 residues long. The V gene's germline CDR1 is MGHRA and CDR2 YSYEKL. V gave up 2 bases and J gave up 1 base, with 12 bases separating them. The CDR3 loop reads CASSQLQGSSYNEQFF. The DNA of the CDR3 is TGCGCCAGCAGCCAACTACAGGGTTCTTCCTACAATGAGCAGTTCTTC.

The J gene is TRBJ2-3, the V gene TRBV19; 9 bases line up with TRBD1. Germline-derived CDR1 and CDR2 are LNHDA and SQIVND (reference sequence). This CDR3 comprises 15 residues. With 5 bases clipped from V and 5 bases from J, the junction kept 8 bases outside the gene matches. The CDR3 protein is CASSFRDRAKDTQYF. CDR3 DNA sequence: TGTGCCAGTAGTTTCCGGGACAGGGCGAAAGATACGCAGTATTTT.

This sequence joins TRBV28 and TRBJ1-5; D ambiguous. CDR3 length: 12 amino acids. The V end lost 5 bases, the J end lost 1 base, and 3 bases lay between the germline ends. Germline values: CDR1 MDHEN, CDR2 SYDVKM. CDR3 protein: CASSESNQPQHF. CDR3 nucleotide sequence: TGTGCCAGCAGTGAGAGCAATCAGCCCCAGCATTTT. The whole variable domain, filled in from reference TRBV28 and TRBJ1-5, reads DVKVTQSSRYLVKRTGEKVFLECVQDMDHENMFWYRQDPGLGLRLIYFSYDVKMKEKGDIPEGYSVSREKKERFSLILESASTNQTSMYLCASSESNQPQHFGDGTRLSIL.

The chain combines TRBV7-9 with TRBJ1-1; TRBD1 might be the D (6 bases). This CDR3 has 15 amino acids. Germline lookup yields CDR1 SEHNR and CDR2 FQNEAQ (reference sequence). V shed 6 bases and J shed 3 bases, with 17 bases lying between them. The CDR3 DNA reads TGTGCCAGCAGGAACTTAGGGAACAGGGACACTGAAGCTTTCTTT. Amino acid sequence: CASRNLGNRDTEAFF.